The 27 T cell receptor beta chains reported below all come from one sample, sequenced in a study of tumor-infiltrating lymphocytes in oesophageal squamous cell carcinoma (dated by TCRdb to the mid-2010s). Preparation of the library involved PCR. The sample was run on an Illumina HiSeq 2000. Using fastp at Q25 and MiXCR, TCRdb reprocessed the public reads and kept productive beta chains. CDR3 protein sequences are deduplicated, and each keeps its most common genes and DNA. The sample has roughly 17,000 distinct CDR3 sequences on record, about 50% of them singletons. The ten top clones hold about 25% of the sample. Sample: esophageal tumor tissue. All receptors come from a male donor with esophageal squamous cell carcinoma.

A note on this clonotype: The conserved closing phenylalanine or tryptophan is absent in this CDR3, likely reflecting a read error. The DNA is omitted, as the CDR3 cannot be located on it reliably, and the CDR3 follows TCRdb's listing. The chain carries TRBV6-1 and TRBJ2-1; the D call of TRBD2 is as the table states it, not checked on the DNA. The CDR3 sequence runs 14 residues, both termini included. Germline CDR1 and CDR2: MNHNS and SASEGT. The CDR3: CASSIHDYEQYFGS.

The chain combines TRBV4-1 with TRBJ1-6; unclear D gene. The CDR3 contains 18 residues. The germline V gene has CDR1 MGHRA and CDR2 YSYEKL. V was cut by 0 bases and J by 0 bases, with 12 bases left in between. For the CDR3, the DNA is TGCGCCAGCAGCCAAGATAGTCCGGGAGACTCCTATAATTCACCCCTCCACTTT. Encoded protein: CASSQDSPGDSYNSPLHF.

The chain recombines TRBV7-6 with TRBJ2-3, with TRBD1 as a possible D gene (5 bases). The end of the DNA is better explained by TRBJ2-5, so the J call may be wrong. CDR3 length equals 13 residues. The germline V gene encodes CDR1 SGHVS and CDR2 FNYEAQ. DNA for the CDR3: TGTGCCAGCAGAACCCCAGGGCACGAGACCCAGTACTTC. Translating it yields CASRTPGHETQYF.

By its share, this clonotype is medium-sized. V gene TRBV12-3 or TRBV12-4 combines with J gene TRBJ2-2; no firm D call. This CDR3 has 12 amino acids. V lost 2 bases and J 2 bases, leaving 0 bases between the germline ends. In nucleotides, the CDR3 is TGTGCCAGCAGTTTAAACACCGGGGAGCTGTTTTTT. It encodes CASSLNTGELFF.

This clonotype was found many times. V and J are TRBV27 and TRBJ2-7; the D gene could be TRBD1 or TRBD2 (5 bases each). Germline-derived CDR1 and CDR2 are MNHEY and SMNVEV (reference sequence). V lost 6 bases and J lost 0, with 9 bases in between. This CDR3 has 13 residues. The CDR3 spells CASRGEYSYEQYF. CDR3 in DNA: TGTGCCAGCAGGGGGGAGTACTCCTACGAGCAGTACTTC.

The V call is TRBV7-4, the J call TRBJ2-5; D remains ambiguous. Germline V CDR1 and CDR2: SGHVT, SQSDAQ. Trimming stripped 5 bases from V and 1 base from J, with 8 bases between. The CDR3 is 13 amino acids. The chain's CDR3 is CASSPRPQETQYF. The CDR3 region has the DNA TGTGCCAGCAGCCCGCGACCCCAAGAGACCCAGTACTTC.

This clonotype is labeled as medium-sized. The chain joins TRBV7-2 to TRBJ1-4; 7 bases align to TRBD1. J was trimmed by 8 bases and V by 5 bases; bases with no gene match: 8. CDR3 size: 14 residues. In germline, CDR1 is SGHTA, CDR2 FQGNSA. CDR3 sequence reads: CASSVRAGGEKLFF. In nucleotides, the CDR3 is TGTGCCAGCAGCGTACGGGCAGGGGGAGAAAAACTGTTTTTT.

A word on this clonotype: The conserved phenylalanine or tryptophan normally closing the CDR3 is absent here, so this likely arose from a read error. The DNA is omitted, as the CDR3 cannot be located on it reliably, and the CDR3 follows TCRdb's listing. This chain connects TRBV7-3 to TRBJ2-1; TRBD2, as called in the table, went unchecked against the DNA. The CDR3 is 21 amino acids long, termini counted. Germline V gives CDR1 SGHTA, CDR2 FQGTGA. The CDR3 loop is CASSFLAGGPLSSYNEQYFGD.

This clonotype occurred many times. The genes are TRBV7-9 and TRBJ1-1; possibly TRBD1 for D (6 bases). V was shortened by 5 bases and J by 7 bases, with 14 bases between the two germline ends. The CDR3 runs 13 residues. Germline V gene lookup returns CDR1 SEHNR and CDR2 FQNEAQ (reference sequence). CDR3 protein: CASSLDSLREAFF. CDR3 sequence (DNA): TGTGCCAGCAGCCTGGACAGTCTTCGTGAAGCTTTCTTT.

The V gene is TRBV7-8, the J gene TRBJ2-7; no clear D. V shed 5 bases and J shed 5 bases, with 22 bases lying between them. CDR1 and CDR2 (germline): SGHVS, FQNEAQ. The CDR3 sequence is 16 residues long. The CDR3 protein is CASSQTLSNPLNEQYF. The DNA of the CDR3 is TGTGCCAGCAGCCAGACCCTGTCGAACCCTTTGAACGAGCAGTACTTC.

This clonotype was recorded many times. The chain combines TRBV5-1 with TRBJ2-4; D may be TRBD2 (6 bases). The assigned J gene may be wrong: the sequence end matches TRBJ2-7 better. The CDR3 contains 14 residues. CDR1 is SGHRS and CDR2 is YFSETQ in the germline V gene. The CDR3 DNA reads as TGCGCCAGCAGCTTGGTCCCGGGAGCCTACGAGCAGTACTTC. It yields the protein CASSLVPGAYEQYF.

In DNA form, the CDR3 reads TGTGCCAGCAGTCAGGGATTAGGTCAGCCCCAGCATTTT. Protein: CASSQGLGQPQHF. The chain uses TRBV6-1 and TRBJ1-5; possible D gene TRBD1, 5 bases. This CDR3 spans 13 amino acids. Trimming took 5 bases from V and 6 from J, leaving 11 bases between them. The V gene's germline CDR1 is MNHNS and CDR2 SASEGT.

This clonotype appeared a single time. This rearrangement joins TRBV6-1 to TRBJ1-5, with D possibly being TRBD1 (5 bases). V shed 1 base and J shed 5 bases, with 12 bases lying between them. Germline V gene data show CDR1 as MNHNS and CDR2 as SASEGT. CDR3 size: 15 residues. The CDR3 loop is CASSEEGEGYQPQHF. The CDR3 nucleotides read TGTGCCAGCAGTGAAGAGGGAGAGGGGTATCAGCCCCAGCATTTT.

Ten or more counts support this clonotype. J is TRBJ2-3 and V is TRBV5-1, with 8 bases identical to TRBD1. CDR3 length: 15 residues. V shed 1 base, J shed 8 bases, and the junction held 9 bases outside the gene matches. The germline gives CDR1 SGHRS, CDR2 YFSETQ. For the CDR3, the DNA is TGCGCCAGCAGCTTGTTACCATCAACAGGGGGTACGCAGTATTTT. Translation gives CASSLLPSTGGTQYF.

The chain links TRBV7-6 to TRBJ2-3; D is unresolved. This CDR3 region has 15 residues. In germline, CDR1 is SGHVS, CDR2 FNYEAQ. V dropped 4 bases and J dropped 1 base, with 12 bases sitting between them. Written as DNA, the CDR3 is TGTGCCAGCAGCTCAGGCGACTTTCGCACAGATACGCAGTATTTT. It specifies CASSSGDFRTDTQYF.

The genes are TRBV7-6 and TRBJ2-3; 12 bases are a match to TRBD2. Trimming cost V 2 bases and J 6 bases; bases outside gene matches: 12. The CDR3 extends over 18 amino acids. Germline CDR1 SGHVS, CDR2 FNYEAQ. The CDR3 DNA follows: TGTGCCAGCAGCTTAACCCCCCGCCTAGCGGGAGGGCTTGATACGCAGTATTTT. Protein: CASSLTPRLAGGLDTQYF.

V gene TRBV7-8 combines with J gene TRBJ2-5, with TRBD1 as a possible D gene (6 bases). Trimming took 1 base from V and 11 from J, leaving 20 bases between them. The CDR3 loop spans 15 amino acids. Germline CDR1 reads SGHVS; CDR2 reads FQNEAQ. CDR3 DNA: TGTGCCAGCAGCTTAGTGGGGGCCGGGGTCAATGAGCAGTACTTC. Encoded protein: CASSLVGAGVNEQYF.

This clonotype is judged medium-sized. The chain joins TRBV28 to TRBJ2-2, with TRBD2 identical over 13 bases. This CDR3 spans 17 amino acids. Per the germline V gene, CDR1 is MDHEN and CDR2 is SYDVKM. The V and J ends lost 2 bases and 5 bases, in that order; junction bases with no gene match: 5. CDR3 residues: CASSLVRTSGRTGELFF. CDR3 DNA: TGTGCCAGCAGTTTAGTCCGGACTAGCGGGAGAACCGGGGAGCTGTTTTTT.

The CDR3 loop is CASSFGGQGAYEQYF. CDR3 DNA: TGTGCCAGCAGTTTTGGAGGACAGGGGGCCTACGAGCAGTACTTC. The gene calls are TRBV28 and TRBJ2-3; 10 nucleotides match TRBD1. Gene TRBJ2-7 matches the end of the DNA better, so the J call may be wrong. The CDR3 spans 15 residues. Germline V gene data show CDR1 as MDHEN and CDR2 as SYDVKM.

On this clonotype: Given the absence of the conserved phenylalanine or tryptophan at the CDR3 end, a read error is likely. The limits of the CDR3 on the DNA are not certain, so only TCRdb's listed CDR3 is given. The rearrangement links TRBV24-1 to TRBJ2-6. The germline CDR1 and CDR2 sequences are KGHDR and SFDVKD. From its first to its last residue, the CDR3 has 9 amino acids. CDR3 residues: CATSDLGTT.

This chain uses TRBV6-2 or TRBV6-3 with TRBJ2-3; a weak D match, TRBD2 (6 bases). The DNA end favors TRBJ2-1, so the J call may be wrong. CDR3 size: 15 residues. Germline CDR1 and CDR2: MNHEY and SVGEGT. CDR3 amino acids: CASSSEGLTHNEQFF. The CDR3 region has the DNA TGTGCCAGCAGTTCGGAGGGATTGACGCACAATGAGCAGTTCTTC.

The sample holds a few counts of this clonotype. In DNA, the CDR3 is TGTGCCAGTAGTATGGGTTTGACAGTAAAGACCCCTGAAGCTTTCTTT. It specifies CASSMGLTVKTPEAFF. J is TRBJ1-1 and V is TRBV19; possible D gene TRBD1, 5 bases. The germline gives CDR1 LNHDA, CDR2 SQIVND (reference sequence). Between the trimmed V and J ends, which lost 3 bases and 6 bases, there was a span of 20 bases. The CDR3 loop spans 16 amino acids.

This sequence joins TRBV7-9 and TRBJ2-3; D is unclear. The CDR3 extends over 14 amino acids. The V end was cut by 0 bases, the J end by 5 bases, with 9 bases between. The germline gives CDR1 SEHNR, CDR2 FQNEAQ (reference sequence). DNA for the CDR3: TGTGCCAGCAGCTTAGCCGCAGTAATAGATACGCAGTATTTT. It translates to CASSLAAVIDTQYF. Filled out from reference TRBV7-9 and TRBJ2-3, the complete variable domain reads DTGVSQNPRHKITKRGQNVTFRCDPISEHNRLYWYRQTLGQGPEFLTYFQNEAQLEKSRLLSDRFSAERPKGSFSTLEIQRTEQGDSAMYLCASSLAAVIDTQYFGPGTRLTVL.

The chain recombines TRBV5-3 with TRBJ1-1; D is unresolved. TRBV5-3 qualifies as an ORF whose function is uncertain. The V gene lost 8 bases and the J gene lost 6 bases, with 17 bases spanning the gap. This CDR3 spans 13 amino acids. The DNA for the CDR3 is TGTGCCAGCAGCCGCTGGGAAGGGTCTGAAGCTTTCTTT. This gives the protein CASSRWEGSEAFF.

As for this clonotype: The conserved phenylalanine or tryptophan normally closing the CDR3 is absent here, so this likely arose from a read error. No DNA is shown, since the ends of the CDR3 on it are uncertain; the CDR3 is the one TCRdb lists. This chain links TRBV28 with TRBJ2-6; the table's TRBD2 call for D was not verified on the DNA. The CDR3 is 13 residues long, counting both termini. The V gene's germline CDR1 is MDHEN and CDR2 SYDVKM. The CDR3 reads CASSTRGREFFGA.

This clonotype was found once. J is TRBJ2-7 and V is TRBV7-8; D uncertain. The DNA end favors TRBJ2-1, so the J call may be wrong. In germline, CDR1 is SGHVS, CDR2 FQNEAQ. The CDR3 spans 11 residues. CDR3 sequence reads: CASRLQETQFF. In DNA form, the CDR3 reads TGTGCCAGCAGGTTACAAGAGACCCAGTTCTTC.

This clonotype is judged large. One end of the junction varies from germline; a read error may be responsible. The chain is built from TRBV28 and TRBJ2-1; D unresolved. This CDR3 comprises 12 residues. From germline, CDR1 is MDHEN and CDR2 SYDVKM. The CDR3 here is CASSISARSLIF. CDR3 DNA: TGTGCCAGCAGTATCTCGGCCCGTTCATTGATCTTC.